A single sample is the source of the 16 T cell receptor beta chains below, sequenced in a study of cytomegalovirus exposure and HLA in healthy donors. Amplification used 60 Vbeta primers and 13 Jbeta primers. Sequencing was performed with immunoSEQ multiplex PCR; in TCRdb, only in-frame clones are kept and a portion is missing. Counted here are 150,000 to 180,000 clones, more than 70% occurring once; the ten biggest clones make up around 5.6%. The source material was PBMCs. The source is a woman aged 40 to 50 in good health and CMV-seropositive.

This chain connects TRBV5-4 to TRBJ1-2, with 9 bases lining up with TRBD1. CDR1 is SGHNT and CDR2 is YYREEE in the germline V gene (reference sequence). The V and J ends lost 2 bases and 2 bases, in that order; junction bases with no gene match: 4. The CDR3 extends over 15 amino acids. The CDR3 spells CASSFYGQGNYGYTF. The CDR3 DNA is TGTGCCAGCAGCTTTTACGGACAGGGGAACTATGGCTACACCTTC.

The V and J genes are TRBV2 and TRBJ1-5, with 7 bases aligning to TRBD1. CDR3 length: 15 residues. Germline V gives CDR1 SNHLY, CDR2 FYNNEI. With 6 bases clipped from V and 3 bases from J, the junction kept 8 bases outside the gene matches. CDR3 bases: TGTGCCAGCAGCGTGACAGGGCTGCCCAATCAGCCCCAGCATTTT. It translates to CASSVTGLPNQPQHF.

This clone was seen once. The chain recombines TRBV9 with TRBJ2-6; TRBD1 aligns across 8 bases. Trimming at V came to 0 bases and at J to 0 bases, leaving 2 bases not matched to a gene. Looked up from germline, CDR1 is SGDLS and CDR2 is YYNGEE. CDR3 length: 17 amino acids. The chain's CDR3 is CASSVATGGSGANVLTF. The CDR3 DNA reads TGTGCCAGCAGCGTAGCAACAGGGGGCTCTGGGGCCAACGTCCTGACTTTC.

The V gene is TRBV7-3, the J gene TRBJ1-1, with TRBD1 as a possible D gene (6 bases). This CDR3 is built from 13 residues. Germline V gene sequence: CDR1 SGHTA, CDR2 FQGTGA. Trimming took off 5 bases at V and 8 bases at J, with 15 bases between the two ends. In DNA form, the CDR3 reads TGTGCCAGCAGCGCCCAGGGGCCGGGGGAAGCTTTCTTT. It yields the protein CASSAQGPGEAFF.

This clone was seen once. CDR3 sequence reads: CASSYKGGGELFF. The DNA of the CDR3 is TGTGCCAGCAGTTACAAGGGAGGGGGGGAGCTGTTTTTT. The chain combines TRBV6-6 with TRBJ2-2, with 7 bases matching TRBD2. Trimming removed 2 bases from V and 8 bases from J; junction bases left unmatched: 2. CDR1 MNHNY and CDR2 SVGAGI come from the germline V gene (reference sequence). This CDR3 spans 13 amino acids.

The chain has TRBV25-1 and TRBJ2-7, with 9 positions matching TRBD1. The CDR3 sequence is 15 residues long. Germline V gene sequence: CDR1 MGHDK, CDR2 SYGVNS. With V trimmed by 3 bases and J by 7 bases, 10 bases remained unmatched. CDR3 nucleotide sequence: TGTGCCAGCAGTGAGCCCGGGACAGGGAGCAGGGAGCAGTACTTC. This sequence encodes CASSEPGTGSREQYF.

The chain combines TRBV27 with TRBJ2-1; 10 bases map to TRBD2. The CDR3 totals 16 residues. Germline V lookup: CDR1 MNHEY, CDR2 SMNVEV (reference sequence). Unmatched junction bases numbered 6, after V lost 5 bases and J lost 2 bases. CDR3 in DNA: TGTGCCAGCAGTCCAACCGGACTAGCGGCCTACAATGAGCAGTTCTTC. Protein product: CASSPTGLAAYNEQFF.

The chain employs TRBV5-1 and TRBJ2-5, with 8 bases matching TRBD2. The trim removed 7 bases at V and 5 bases at J, leaving 13 bases unmatched. CDR3 length: 15 residues. Germline V gives CDR1 SGHRS, CDR2 YFSETQ. CDR3 in amino acids: CASSTGTRIVETQYF. CDR3 nucleotide sequence: TGCGCCAGCTCGACCGGGACTAGAATCGTCGAGACCCAGTACTTC.

V gene TRBV27 combines with J gene TRBJ1-1; 11 bases are a match to TRBD1. Germline-derived CDR1 and CDR2 are MNHEY and SMNVEV (reference sequence). The ends lost 4 bases at V and 11 bases at J; junction bases unmatched: 9. The CDR3 loop spans 14 amino acids. In nucleotides, the CDR3 is TGTGCCAGCAGTTACGGACAGGGGGCAACCTGGGCTTTCTTT. Its translation: CASSYGQGATWAFF.

The chain employs TRBV7-9 and TRBJ1-2, with D hard to call. V lost 5 bases to trimming and J lost 5 bases, with 12 bases between them. The CDR3 is made up of 13 amino acids. Looked up from germline, CDR1 is SEHNR and CDR2 is FQNEAQ (reference sequence). In DNA, the CDR3 is TGTGCCAGCAGCCCGCCCGCCGGTTATGGCTACACCTTC. This translates into CASSPPAGYGYTF.

The chain has TRBV11-2 and TRBJ2-1; 13 bases map to TRBD2. The CDR3 covers 15 residues. The germline V gene encodes CDR1 SGHAT and CDR2 FQNNGV. Trimming at V came to 5 bases and at J to 7 bases, leaving 5 bases not matched to a gene. The DNA for the CDR3 is TGTGCCAGCAGCAGGACTAGCGGGAGTAGTAATGAGCAGTTCTTC. Translating gives CASSRTSGSSNEQFF.

The chain is built from TRBV19 and TRBJ2-7, with 11 bases identical to TRBD1. The V gene end was trimmed by 4 bases and the J gene end by 6 bases; junction bases not matched to a gene: 5. The CDR3 covers 14 residues. Germline CDR1 and CDR2: LNHDA and SQIVND (reference sequence). CDR3 loop: CASSRGTGGSEQYF. In DNA, the CDR3 is TGTGCCAGTAGTAGAGGGACAGGGGGGAGCGAGCAGTACTTC.

The V and J genes are TRBV4-2 and TRBJ2-5, with 7 bases matching TRBD1. This CDR3 comprises 15 residues. From germline, CDR1 is LGHNA and CDR2 YNFKEQ. V was clipped by 1 base and J by 3 bases; unmatched bases: 5. CDR3 coding DNA: TGTGCCAGCAGCCAAGGGGCAGGGGGTAAAGAGACCCAGTACTTC. This encodes CASSQGAGGKETQYF.

The chain carries TRBV5-5 and TRBJ1-2, with 11 bases identical to TRBD1. CDR1 SGHKS and CDR2 YYEKEE come from the germline V gene (reference sequence). This CDR3 has 14 residues. J lost 5 bases, V lost 4 bases, and 4 bases had no gene match. The CDR3 spells CASSPGQGVYGYTF. The CDR3 bases are TGTGCCAGCAGCCCGGGACAGGGGGTTTATGGCTACACCTTC.

The sample holds one count of this clone. The chain has TRBV7-9 and TRBJ2-3, with 8 positions matching TRBD2. The V segment lost 2 bases and the J segment 5 bases; nucleotides outside the gene matches: 12. Germline-derived CDR1 and CDR2 are SEHNR and FQNEAQ (reference sequence). The CDR3 has 17 residues. The CDR3 sequence: CASSLNSGSEKGDTQYF. For the CDR3, the DNA is TGTGCCAGCAGCTTAAACAGCGGGAGTGAGAAAGGAGATACGCAGTATTTT.

This clone was observed a single time. The chain recombines TRBV5-1 with TRBJ1-1; 8 bases are a match to TRBD1. The CDR3 covers 15 residues. The germline CDR1 and CDR2 sequences are SGHRS and YFSETQ. The V segment lost 5 bases and the J segment 1 base; nucleotides outside the gene matches: 7. DNA for the CDR3: TGCGCCAGCAGTGATGCCGGGACAGGGAACACTGAAGCTTTCTTT. Amino acid sequence: CASSDAGTGNTEAFF.